These 22 T cell receptor beta chains share one sample of origin, sequenced in a study. TRBV12-4/TRBJ1-2 clonotypes were amplified with adaptor-ligated barcode primers. TCRdb analysed the multiplex PCR reads with MiXCR anew, one entry per CDR3 protein. The table lists roughly 980 distinct CDR3 sequences, approximately 0.7% of them singletons. Tregs were sorted as CD4+CD25+CD127-/low cells. Sequenced material: Tregs sorted from blood. These TCRs come from a female donor with breast cancer.

This clonotype rates as large. The chain joins TRBV12-3 or TRBV12-4 to TRBJ1-2; 7 bases map to TRBD1. CDR3 length: 14 residues. J was trimmed by 13 bases and V by 5 bases; bases with no gene match: 16. The CDR3 coding sequence is TGTGCCAGCAGTCCTCAGGGTGGGACAGCCGCGTGCACCTTC. It encodes CASSPQGGTAACTF.

By its share, this clonotype is medium-sized. This chain connects TRBV12-3 or TRBV12-4 to TRBJ1-2; the D is unclear. The CDR3 totals 13 residues. Trimming removed 5 bases from V and 6 bases from J, with 13 bases in between. The CDR3: CASSLGPRDGYTF. The CDR3 DNA reads as TGTGCCAGCAGTCTTGGACCGAGGGATGGCTACACCTTC.

This clonotype is termed medium-sized. This chain links TRBV12-3 or TRBV12-4 with TRBJ1-2; no reliable D call. This CDR3 has 14 residues. Trimming left V 7 bases short and J 4 bases short, with 16 bases between. CDR3 DNA: TGTGCCAGCACGGGTTCCAGTTTGGGCTATGGCTACACCTTC. Translated, it gives CASTGSSLGYGYTF.

This clonotype ranks as medium-sized. The V and J genes are TRBV12-3 or TRBV12-4 and TRBJ1-2; no clear D. The CDR3 is 21 residues long. V lost 3 bases and J lost 1, with 30 bases in between. The CDR3 DNA is TGTGCCAGCAGTTTCCGTCCCAAGTTACAGCCACAATACCTAATTAACTATGGCTACACCTTC. It encodes CASSFRPKLQPQYLINYGYTF.

The table lists this clonotype with many counts. This chain links TRBV12-3 or TRBV12-4 with TRBJ1-2, with D maybe TRBD1 (5 bases). The V gene lost 3 bases and the J gene lost 0 bases, with 11 bases spanning the gap. The CDR3 sequence is 15 residues long. The CDR3 DNA is TGTGCCAGCAGTTTGACGGAGACAGCTAACTATGGCTACACCTTC. This codes for CASSLTETANYGYTF.

This clonotype is labeled as large. The chain has TRBV12-3 or TRBV12-4 and TRBJ1-2; a weak D match, TRBD1 (6 bases). V lost 6 bases and J lost 4, with 24 bases in between. The CDR3 totals 17 residues. The CDR3 loop is CASSLSGRGRNSYGYTF. The CDR3 DNA reads as TGTGCCAGCAGCCTCTCCGGCAGGGGTCGCAACAGCTATGGCTACACCTTC.

In its sample, this clonotype is medium-sized (0.01 to 0.1%). The chain couples TRBV12-3 or TRBV12-4 to TRBJ1-2; 7 nucleotides match TRBD1. V trimming: 3 bases; J trimming: 2 bases; junction bases outside the gene matches: 0. This CDR3 spans 13 amino acids. DNA for the CDR3: TGTGCCAGCAGTTTGGGACAGAACTATGGCTACACCTTC. Its protein is CASSLGQNYGYTF.

This clonotype is medium-sized in the sample. Here the CDR3 DNA reads TGTGCCAGCAGTTTCCTGACAGGGGCAGGTGGCTACACCTTC. The encoded protein is CASSFLTGAGGYTF. V gene TRBV12-3 or TRBV12-4 combines with J gene TRBJ1-2, with TRBD1 matching over 8 bases. The CDR3 length is 14 residues. J gave up 7 bases and V 3 bases, and 7 bases lay outside the gene matches.

This clonotype is deemed medium-sized. The rearrangement links TRBV12-3 or TRBV12-4 to TRBJ1-2, with no clear D. The V and J ends lost 8 bases and 0 bases respectively, with 16 bases between them. The CDR3 sequence is 15 residues long. CDR3 loop: CASQRRSAANYGYTF. CDR3 DNA sequence: TGTGCCAGCCAGAGGCGATCGGCAGCTAACTATGGCTACACCTTC.

By sample fraction, this clonotype is medium-sized. The chain links TRBV12-3 or TRBV12-4 to TRBJ1-2, with a weak D call TRBD1 (6 bases). The CDR3 loop spans 13 amino acids. Trimming removed 6 bases at V and 8 bases at J, with 16 bases between. The CDR3 sequence is CASRLQGTQGYTF. Written as DNA, the CDR3 is TGTGCCAGCAGATTACAGGGAACGCAGGGCTACACCTTC.

In its sample, this clonotype is large. The J gene is TRBJ1-2, the V gene TRBV12-3 or TRBV12-4; D is unresolved. CDR3 size: 11 residues. The V end lost 1 base, the J end lost 6 bases, and 3 bases lay between the germline ends. DNA for the CDR3: TGTGCCAGCAGTTTAGGGGATGGCTACACCTTC. It codes for CASSLGDGYTF.

This clonotype counts as large. This sequence joins TRBV12-3 or TRBV12-4 and TRBJ1-2; TRBD1 agrees at 9 bases. Trimming at V came to 6 bases and at J to 2 bases, leaving 4 bases not matched to a gene. This CDR3 spans 14 amino acids. The CDR3 here is CASSLGQGNYGYTF. CDR3 nucleotides: TGTGCCAGCAGCCTCGGACAGGGGAACTATGGCTACACCTTC.

This clonotype is medium-sized within its sample. This sequence joins TRBV12-3 or TRBV12-4 and TRBJ1-2; 7 bases line up with TRBD1. V gave up 7 bases and J gave up 7 bases; unmatched junction bases: 6. This CDR3 contains 12 residues. The CDR3 sequence is CASTDRDGGYTF. DNA of the CDR3: TGTGCCAGCACCGACAGGGACGGTGGCTACACCTTC.

As concerns this clonotype: One base away lies a much larger clone, so this may be a sequencing read error. The genes are TRBV12-3 or TRBV12-4 and TRBJ1-2; D unresolved. With 7 bases removed from V and 5 bases from J, the gap between germline ends came to 14 bases. The CDR3 length is 13 residues. CDR3 amino acids: CASITDMKYGYTF. The CDR3 region has the DNA TGTGCCAGCATAACAGACATGAAGTATGGCTACACCTTC.

Within the sample, this clonotype is medium-sized. The CDR3 sequence is CASGDQQKLYGYTF. CDR3 coding DNA: TGTGCCAGCGGGGACCAACAGAAACTCTATGGCTACACCTTC. This rearrangement joins TRBV12-3 or TRBV12-4 to TRBJ1-2, with D perhaps matching TRBD1 (5 bases). This CDR3 is 14 amino acids long. Trimming removed 8 bases from V and 4 bases from J, with 17 bases in between.

Sample share makes this clonotype medium-sized. This chain links TRBV12-3 or TRBV12-4 with TRBJ1-2; 10 bases fit TRBD1. The CDR3 runs to 15 residues. Trimming removed 6 bases from V and 7 bases from J; junction bases left unmatched: 11. CDR3 sequence reads: CASSHRDRGSGGYTF. The CDR3 DNA sequence: TGTGCCAGCAGCCACCGGGACAGGGGAAGTGGTGGCTACACCTTC.

In its sample, this clonotype is medium-sized. The CDR3 sequence: CASSRTGTNYGYTF. DNA for the CDR3: TGTGCCAGCAGTCGGACAGGGACTAACTATGGCTACACCTTC. The chain couples TRBV12-3 or TRBV12-4 to TRBJ1-2, with TRBD1 identical over 8 bases. Trimming cost V 5 bases and J 0 bases; bases outside gene matches: 2. The CDR3 sequence is 14 residues long.

This clonotype is medium-sized. The chain combines TRBV12-3 or TRBV12-4 with TRBJ1-2; TRBD1 aligns across 8 bases. The V segment lost 4 bases and the J segment 1 base; nucleotides outside the gene matches: 5. This CDR3 has 15 residues. CDR3 sequence: CASSYRTGINYGYTF. DNA for the CDR3: TGTGCCAGCAGTTACCGGACAGGGATTAACTATGGCTACACCTTC.

In this sample, this clonotype is large. The gene calls are TRBV12-3 or TRBV12-4 and TRBJ1-2; 7 bases align to TRBD1. J was trimmed by 0 bases and V by 5 bases; bases with no gene match: 6. The CDR3 extends over 15 amino acids. The CDR3 sequence is CASSLGDRANYGYTF. The CDR3 bases are TGTGCCAGCAGTCTAGGGGACAGAGCTAACTATGGCTACACCTTC.

This clonotype was seen at least ten times. The genes are TRBV12-3 or TRBV12-4 and TRBJ1-2; D gene uncertain. This CDR3 is 15 amino acids long. Trimming took 2 bases from V and 3 from J, leaving 13 bases between them. The CDR3 sequence: CASSLSRVKDYGYTF. CDR3 DNA: TGTGCCAGCAGTTTATCTAGGGTCAAGGACTATGGCTACACCTTC.

This clonotype is classed as large (0.1 to 1%). The chain is built from TRBV12-3 or TRBV12-4 and TRBJ1-2; the match to TRBD1 covers 7 bases. CDR3 size: 12 residues. V shed 5 bases and J 8 bases; nucleotides not matched to a gene: 5. CDR3 protein: CASSIDRDGYTF. The CDR3 nucleotides read TGTGCCAGCAGTATCGACAGGGACGGCTACACCTTC.

Relative to its sample, this clonotype is medium-sized (0.01 to 0.1%). The V gene is TRBV12-3 or TRBV12-4, the J gene TRBJ1-2; no definite D call. Trimming took 5 bases from V and 4 from J, leaving 5 bases between them. The CDR3 is 11 amino acids. CDR3: CASSLLYGYTF. Here the CDR3 DNA reads TGTGCCAGCAGTCTTCTCTATGGCTACACCTTC.